The present entry profiles one T cell receptor (beta chain) with its context. The antigen is undetermined. This table comes from immunoSEQ multiplex PCR, and its TCRdb copy is limited to in-frame clones, with some not included. The table records under 200,000 clones, around nine tenths of them present only once. The sample belongs to a study of cytomegalovirus exposure and HLA in healthy donors. The study's findings and limits: In vitro work confirmed that a few CMV-associated chains recognize CMV antigens. The study listed around 150 cytomegalovirus-associated TCR beta chains. Subsequent analysis of the 120 or so validation repertoires found a tendency for first-cohort TCR clusters to co-occur. Many donors carried some public TCRs, although rarity characterized most TCR sequences.

The sequencing input was PBMCs. This clonotype was sampled from a woman under 30 in good health and CMV-seronegative.

As DNA, the CDR3 is TGTGCCAGCAGCTCAACGCGGGAGGGAGGTCATTACGAGCAGTACTTC. Its translation: CASSSTREGGHYEQYF. This chain joins TRBV11-2 and TRBJ2-7; TRBD2 aligns across 9 bases. V shed 4 bases and J 4 bases; nucleotides not matched to a gene: 11. Germline V gene lookup returns CDR1 SGHAT and CDR2 FQNNGV. The CDR3 runs to 16 residues.